This is a list of T cell receptor beta chains from one sample in a study of identical twins. From the 5' RACE reads, TCRdb called clonotypes with MiXCR, one entry per CDR3 protein. The sample holds roughly 1,500,000 distinct CDR3 sequences, around a third seen once. The sequencing input was cord blood. These receptors originate from a newborn girl in good health. Both conserved end residues are part of each CDR3. Fields, in order: clone size, J gene, V gene, D gene, CDR3 protein, CDR3 DNA. The D gene is left open where the match is weak. Size values are once, few and many counts, or a class for expanded clones, and some rows have none.

abundance: .; j_gene: TRBJ1-3; v_gene: TRBV11-2; d_gene: .; CDR3aa: CASSPRQKSGNTIYF; CDR3nt: TGTGCCAGCAGCCCCCGACAGAAATCTGGAAACACCATATATTTT
abundance: few; j_gene: TRBJ2-1; v_gene: TRBV10-3; d_gene: TRBD2; CDR3aa: CAIAGGPDPGYNEQFF; CDR3nt: TGTGCCATAGCGGGAGGGCCGGACCCCGGCTACAATGAGCAGTTCTTC
abundance: few; j_gene: TRBJ2-7; v_gene: TRBV4-1; d_gene: TRBD2; CDR3aa: CASSRLAGGPGYEQYF; CDR3nt: TGCGCCAGCAGCCGACTAGCGGGAGGGCCGGGGTACGAGCAGTACTTC
abundance: .; j_gene: TRBJ1-2; v_gene: TRBV29-1; d_gene: TRBD1; CDR3aa: CSVVSTGNLYGYTF; CDR3nt: TGCAGCGTTGTATCGACAGGGAACCTTTATGGCTACACCTTC
abundance: .; j_gene: TRBJ1-1; v_gene: TRBV3-1; d_gene: TRBD1; CDR3aa: CASRQGTHTEAFF; CDR3nt: TGTGCCAGCAGACAGGGGACGCACACTGAAGCTTTCTTT
abundance: .; j_gene: TRBJ2-4; v_gene: TRBV20-1; d_gene: TRBD2; CDR3aa: CSARLGLAGKNIQYF; CDR3nt: TGCAGTGCTAGATTGGGACTAGCGGGTAAAAACATTCAGTACTTC
abundance: few; j_gene: TRBJ1-5; v_gene: TRBV28; d_gene: TRBD1; CDR3aa: CASSPDRVGLAQHF; CDR3nt: TGTGCCAGCAGTCCGGACAGGGTAGGACTTGCCCAGCATTTT
abundance: few; j_gene: TRBJ2-4; v_gene: TRBV2; d_gene: .; CDR3aa: CASGVLASRNIQYF; CDR3nt: TGTGCCAGCGGTGTACTAGCCTCGAGAAACATTCAGTACTTC
abundance: .; j_gene: TRBJ1-1; v_gene: TRBV20-1; d_gene: .; CDR3aa: CSPDGRAEAFF; CDR3nt: TGCAGTCCGGACGGCAGGGCTGAAGCTTTCTTT
abundance: many; j_gene: TRBJ1-2; v_gene: TRBV6-6; d_gene: .; CDR3aa: CASSYNPRTANYGYTF; CDR3nt: TGTGCCAGCAGTTACAATCCGAGGACAGCTAACTATGGCTACACCTTC
abundance: .; j_gene: TRBJ1-2; v_gene: TRBV9; d_gene: TRBD1; CDR3aa: CASSVAGQTNYGYTF; CDR3nt: TGTGCCAGCAGCGTAGCGGGACAGACTAACTATGGCTACACCTTC
abundance: .; j_gene: TRBJ2-1; v_gene: TRBV21-1; d_gene: .; CDR3aa: CASSRAPGSYNEQFF; CDR3nt: TGTGCCAGCAGCAGAGCTCCAGGCTCCTACAATGAGCAGTTCTTC
abundance: few; j_gene: TRBJ2-7; v_gene: TRBV6-2/TRBV6-3; d_gene: TRBD2; CDR3aa: CASSYETSASYEQYF; CDR3nt: TGTGCCAGCAGTTACGAGACTAGCGCTTCCTACGAGCAGTACTTC
abundance: once; j_gene: TRBJ2-3; v_gene: TRBV14; d_gene: .; CDR3aa: CASRGQRGSKNTQYF; CDR3nt: TGTGCCAGCCGGGGACAGCGGGGGTCTAAAAATACGCAGTATTTT
abundance: few; j_gene: TRBJ2-3; v_gene: TRBV4-1; d_gene: .; CDR3aa: CASSQVRGAQYF; CDR3nt: TGCGCCAGCAGCCAAGTAAGGGGTGCGCAGTATTTT
abundance: few; j_gene: TRBJ1-2; v_gene: TRBV20-1; d_gene: .; CDR3aa: CSARAVGLRSGYTF; CDR3nt: TGCAGTGCTAGAGCTGTGGGCCTAAGAAGTGGCTACACCTTC
abundance: .; j_gene: TRBJ2-1; v_gene: TRBV20-1; d_gene: .; CDR3aa: CSARMTSSYNEQFF; CDR3nt: TGCAGTGCTAGAATGACTAGCTCCTACAATGAGCAGTTCTTC
abundance: few; j_gene: TRBJ1-2; v_gene: TRBV24-1; d_gene: .; CDR3aa: CATSDLTGYTF; CDR3nt: TGTGCCACCAGTGATCTGACGGGCTACACCTTC
abundance: few; j_gene: TRBJ2-5; v_gene: TRBV5-5; d_gene: TRBD2; CDR3aa: CASSLVAGGRSHNEQYF; CDR3nt: TGTGCCAGCAGCTTGGTCGCGGGGGGACGTTCTCACAATGAGCAGTACTTC
abundance: few; j_gene: TRBJ2-1; v_gene: TRBV28; d_gene: TRBD2; CDR3aa: CASSLSSSGSNEQFF; CDR3nt: TGTGCCAGCAGTTTATCGTCTAGCGGGAGCAATGAGCAGTTCTTC
abundance: few; j_gene: TRBJ2-1; v_gene: TRBV5-1; d_gene: TRBD2; CDR3aa: CASSFTGGPFNEQFF; CDR3nt: TGCGCCAGCAGCTTTACGGGGGGGCCGTTCAATGAGCAGTTCTTC
abundance: .; j_gene: TRBJ2-7; v_gene: TRBV20-1; d_gene: TRBD2; CDR3aa: CSAGRATSGSYEQYF; CDR3nt: TGCAGTGCTGGCCGGGCGACTAGCGGGAGCTACGAGCAGTACTTC
abundance: .; j_gene: TRBJ1-2; v_gene: TRBV6-5; d_gene: TRBD1; CDR3aa: CASSPRTGLGGYTF; CDR3nt: TGTGCCAGCAGTCCCCGGACAGGGCTAGGTGGCTACACCTTC
abundance: many; j_gene: TRBJ2-5; v_gene: TRBV7-2; d_gene: .; CDR3aa: CASSLRVWETQYF; CDR3nt: TGTGCCAGCAGCTTAAGAGTCTGGGAGACCCAGTACTTC
abundance: .; j_gene: TRBJ2-2; v_gene: TRBV10-3; d_gene: TRBD2; CDR3aa: CAIIATSGGPNTGELFF; CDR3nt: TGTGCCATCATCGCGACTAGCGGGGGGCCTAACACCGGGGAGCTGTTTTTT
abundance: few; j_gene: TRBJ1-2; v_gene: TRBV7-2; d_gene: .; CDR3aa: CASSLGGTRRYGYTF; CDR3nt: TGTGCCAGCAGCTTAGGGGGGACACGGCGATATGGCTACACCTTC
abundance: .; j_gene: TRBJ1-1; v_gene: TRBV11-2; d_gene: TRBD1; CDR3aa: CASRDWRQGLNTEAFF; CDR3nt: TGTGCCAGCAGGGATTGGAGACAGGGGCTGAACACTGAAGCTTTCTTT